A selection of T cell receptor beta chains follows, all from one sample in a study of T cells in Graves' hyperthyroidism and ophthalmopathy. TCRdb reprocessed the multiplex PCR reads with MiXCR, giving one entry per CDR3 protein. The table lists about 660,000 distinct CDR3 sequences, just under 45% of them singletons. The sample comprised peripheral blood or thyroid tissue (not recorded which). These receptor sequences come from an adult man with Graves' disease, either hyperthyroidism or ophthalmopathy (not recorded which). Each CDR3 is given with its conserved first and last residue. A D gene is named only where the DNA matches it firmly. Only some rows state a clone size, as once, few, many or a class for expanded clones.

J gene	V gene	clone size	D gene	CDR3 length	CDR3 DNA	CDR3 protein
TRBJ1-6	TRBV5-6	many	NA	15	TGTGCCAGCAGCTTGGACCCCAACGATGATTCACCCCTCCACTTT	CASSLDPNDDSPLHF
TRBJ1-1	TRBV10-2	many	NA	13	TGCGCCAGCAGAGGCGGATCGAACACTGAAGCTTTCTTT	CASRGGSNTEAFF
TRBJ1-5	TRBV2	NA	NA	15	TGTGCCAGCAGCCCCGAGATATTTAGCAATCAGCCCCAGCATTTT	CASSPEIFSNQPQHF
TRBJ2-3	TRBV6-5	NA	NA	15	TGTGCCAGCAGTTATGCAGCGGGTCTCACAGATACGCAGTATTTT	CASSYAAGLTDTQYF
TRBJ1-2	TRBV20-1	NA	NA	15	TGCAGTGCTAGGGACTACGAACAGGGAGGCTATGGCTACACCTTC	CSARDYEQGGYGYTF
TRBJ1-3	TRBV14	NA	NA	15	TGTGCCAGCAGCCAAGATCTTCCAGGTGGAAACACCATATATTTT	CASSQDLPGGNTIYF
TRBJ2-2	TRBV2	NA	NA	16	TGTGCCAGCAGTGAAGAGACAGGAACAAACACCGGGGAGCTGTTTTTT	CASSEETGTNTGELFF
TRBJ1-1	TRBV10-2	many	NA	14	TGCGCCAGCAGCCTTAACAGGGTAGAGACTGAAGCTTTCTTT	CASSLNRVETEAFF
TRBJ1-1	TRBV20-1	NA	NA	16	TGCAGTGCTCCTACTCCGGACAGTTGGTCGAACACTCAAGCTTTCTTT	CSAPTPDSWSNTQAFF
TRBJ2-7	TRBV29-1	many	NA	14	TGCAGCGTCTCACAGGGACTACAATCCTACGAGCAGTACTTC	CSVSQGLQSYEQYF
TRBJ2-7	TRBV7-8	many	NA	15	TGTGCCAGCAGCCCAAGGACAGATAGCTCCTACGAGCAGTACTTC	CASSPRTDSSYEQYF
TRBJ2-7	TRBV29-1	many	TRBD2	14	TGCAGCGTGCCGACTAGCGGGAACTCCTACGAGCAGTACTTC	CSVPTSGNSYEQYF
TRBJ2-6	TRBV10-3	many	NA	14	TGTGCCATCAGGCAGGGTACTGGGGCCAACGTCCTGACTTTC	CAIRQGTGANVLTF